These 28 T cell receptor beta chains were all obtained from the same sample, sequenced in a study of a mutant IDH1 vaccine in newly diagnosed glioma. Indicated time point: baseline, week 1 (first vaccination visit). As for treatment: pre-vaccination baseline after standard-of-care therapy. Assay used: immunoSEQ multiplex PCR; TCRdb lists only in-frame clones, some missing. This repertoire shows approximately 54,000 clones, roughly 80% found once; its top ten account for about 19%. The sequencing used PBMCs, collected from a glioma patient treated with radiotherapy, temozolomide or both. The receptor set was obtained from a man between 18 and 29 years old with glioma.

This sequence joins TRBV4-1 and TRBJ1-2; 7 bases agree with TRBD1. This CDR3 spans 15 amino acids. Germline CDR1 is MGHRA and CDR2 is YSYEKL. J was trimmed by 8 bases and V by 0 bases; bases with no gene match: 9. CDR3 in DNA: TGCGCCAGCAGCCAAGACGTAACAGGGGCTGAAGGCTACACCTTC. Amino acids: CASSQDVTGAEGYTF.

The chain recombines TRBV5-1 with TRBJ2-2, with D possibly being TRBD1 or TRBD2 (6 bases each). Trimming took off 4 bases at V and 4 bases at J, with 23 bases between the two ends. The germline V gene encodes CDR1 SGHRS and CDR2 YFSETQ. This CDR3 is built from 18 residues. The CDR3 nucleotides read TGCGCCAGCAGCCCCCCATCTAGGGGGAGGATTCGCACCGGGGAGCTGTTTTTT. Its translation is CASSPPSRGRIRTGELFF.

V and J are TRBV29-1 and TRBJ1-2; D uncertain. Per the germline V gene, CDR1 is SQVTM and CDR2 is ANQGSEA. The ends were cut back, 3 bases at V and 7 bases at J, with 9 bases in the middle. The length of the CDR3 is 11 residues. The CDR3 bases are TGCAGCGTTGAGTTGCGCGGTGGCTACACCTTC. This codes for CSVELRGGYTF.

The V and J genes are TRBV7-2 and TRBJ1-3; D is unresolved. Germline loops: CDR1 SGHTA, CDR2 FQGNSA. The V gene lost 1 base and the J gene lost 0 bases, with 10 bases spanning the gap. CDR3 size: 16 residues. The CDR3 DNA sequence: TGTGCCAGCAGCTTAGACCCAGCAGGCTCTGGAAACACCATATATTTT. It translates to CASSLDPAGSGNTIYF.

This clone was detected only a few times. V usage is TRBV5-1 and J usage is TRBJ1-4, with D maybe TRBD1 (5 bases). Germline V CDR1 and CDR2: SGHRS, YFSETQ. CDR3 size: 15 residues. The V and J ends lost 5 bases and 3 bases respectively, with 14 bases between them. The CDR3 nucleotides read TGCGCCAGCAGTTCGAACCCGGGACCTAATGAAAAACTGTTTTTT. This sequence encodes CASSSNPGPNEKLFF.

This chain links TRBV2 with TRBJ1-3, with no clear D. Trimming left V 4 bases short and J 7 bases short, with 8 bases between. CDR1 SNHLY and CDR2 FYNNEI come from the germline V gene. The CDR3 has 12 amino acids. DNA for the CDR3: TGTGCCAGCAGTGCGGAGAGGAACACCATATATTTT. Its protein product is CASSAERNTIYF.

The chain links TRBV27 to TRBJ1-6; D is ambiguous. CDR1 is MNHEY and CDR2 is SMNVEV in the germline V gene (reference sequence). V shed 5 bases and J shed 6 bases, with 11 bases lying between them. The CDR3 contains 14 residues. Written as DNA, the CDR3 is TGTGCCAGCAGTCAATGGCAGGCTAATTCACCCCTCCACTTT. As protein: CASSQWQANSPLHF.

The chain carries TRBV5-1 and TRBJ2-2; D is unresolved. CDR3 length equals 12 residues. Trimming removed 9 bases at V and 8 bases at J, with 14 bases between. Germline V gives CDR1 SGHRS, CDR2 YFSETQ. The CDR3 DNA follows: TGCGCCATAGGCAATCATCCGGGGGAGCTGTTTTTT. It is translated as CAIGNHPGELFF.

This clone was detected once. The chain combines TRBV7-2 with TRBJ1-5; D uncertain. This CDR3 has 15 amino acids. Trimming removed 1 base at V and 5 bases at J, with 12 bases between. Germline V gives CDR1 SGHTA, CDR2 FQGNSA. DNA for the CDR3: TGTGCCAGCAGCTTAGTAGGAATGGTCCATCAGCCCCAGCATTTT. The encoded protein is CASSLVGMVHQPQHF.

This sequence joins TRBV29-1 and TRBJ2-1; D is unclear. This CDR3 contains 15 residues. The germline V gene has CDR1 SQVTM and CDR2 ANQGSEA. V was pared by 0 bases and J by 7 bases, with 16 bases between. CDR3 region: CSVEDLGPLGNEQFF. Here the CDR3 DNA reads TGCAGCGTTGAAGATCTAGGGCCCCTGGGGAATGAGCAGTTCTTC.

The chain links TRBV7-2 to TRBJ1-2; no firm D call. Germline V gives CDR1 SGHTA, CDR2 FQGNSA. This CDR3 has 15 amino acids. V shed 1 base and J shed 5 bases, with 14 bases lying between them. CDR3 amino acids: CASSLEIGLVYGYTF. The CDR3 nucleotides read TGTGCCAGCAGCTTAGAAATTGGCCTGGTTTATGGCTACACCTTC.

V gene TRBV30 combines with J gene TRBJ1-5; tentatively, D is TRBD1 (5 bases). Trimming pared 5 bases from V and 4 bases from J, leaving 12 bases between. This CDR3 has 13 amino acids. Germline V gene lookup returns CDR1 GTSNPN and CDR2 SVGIG (reference sequence). CDR3 amino acids: CAWAGGANQPQHF. CDR3 in DNA: TGTGCCTGGGCTGGGGGAGCTAATCAGCCCCAGCATTTT.

V and J are TRBV29-1 and TRBJ1-3; D may be TRBD1 (6 bases). V was trimmed by 7 bases and J by 0 bases, leaving 10 bases between them. Germline-derived CDR1 and CDR2 are SQVTM and ANQGSEA. The CDR3 runs to 13 residues. CDR3: CSAGQSSGNTIYF. The CDR3 coding sequence is TGCAGCGCAGGACAGTCCTCTGGAAACACCATATATTTT.

This clone has only one observation. The genes are TRBV5-1 and TRBJ2-3; D not resolved. The germline gives CDR1 SGHRS, CDR2 YFSETQ. Trimming shortened V by 2 bases and J by 2 bases, and 6 bases separated the two germline ends. The CDR3 loop spans 13 amino acids. The CDR3 bases are TGCGCCAGCAGCTTAGGCAACACAGATACGCAGTATTTT. Translation: CASSLGNTDTQYF.

This sequence joins TRBV29-1 and TRBJ1-1, with D hard to call. The CDR3 runs to 12 residues. CDR1 SQVTM and CDR2 ANQGSEA come from the germline V gene. V shed 3 bases and J shed 7 bases, with 12 bases lying between them. CDR3 nucleotide sequence: TGCAGCGTTGAGGAGGGTTCCGATGAAGCTTTCTTT. It yields the protein CSVEEGSDEAFF.

This chain joins TRBV6-1 and TRBJ2-3; D remains unclear. This CDR3 has 16 amino acids. With 1 base removed from V and 2 bases from J, the gap between germline ends came to 13 bases. Germline loops: CDR1 MNHNS, CDR2 SASEGT. The CDR3 is CASSEGSFPLTDTQYF. The CDR3 DNA reads TGTGCCAGCAGTGAAGGGAGCTTCCCCCTCACAGATACGCAGTATTTT.

The genes are TRBV9 and TRBJ1-1; a possible D gene is TRBD1 (5 bases). The CDR3 totals 15 residues. Germline values: CDR1 SGDLS, CDR2 YYNGEE. V lost 3 bases and J lost 5, with 17 bases in between. The CDR3 loop is CASSEGTLEGTEAFF. In DNA, the CDR3 is TGTGCCAGCAGCGAAGGGACTCTCGAAGGGACTGAAGCTTTCTTT.

In its sample, this clone was seen a few times. The chain recombines TRBV30 with TRBJ1-6; tentative D call: TRBD1 (6 bases). The V end lost 2 bases, the J end lost 7 bases, and 12 bases lay between the germline ends. Germline values: CDR1 GTSNPN, CDR2 SVGIG (reference sequence). The CDR3 contains 14 residues. CDR3 DNA sequence: TGTGCCTGGAGTAGGGGGGCAGGCAATTCACCCCTCCACTTT. Its translation: CAWSRGAGNSPLHF.

The chain carries TRBV10-3 and TRBJ1-6; D may be TRBD1 (6 bases). The CDR3 covers 16 residues. The V end was cut by 0 bases, the J end by 10 bases, with 16 bases between. Germline V gene lookup returns CDR1 ENHRY and CDR2 SYGVKD. The CDR3 reads CAISESYEAGESPLHF. The CDR3 region has the DNA TGTGCCATCAGTGAGTCGTATGAGGCAGGGGAATCACCCCTCCACTTT.

The chain joins TRBV7-9 to TRBJ2-2, with no clear D. Germline CDR1 reads SEHNR; CDR2 reads FQNEAQ (reference sequence). The CDR3 has 13 residues. The ends were cut back, 1 base at V and 4 bases at J, with 4 bases in the middle. This chain's CDR3 is CASSLVPTGELFF. CDR3 DNA: TGTGCCAGCAGCTTAGTCCCCACCGGGGAGCTGTTTTTT.

The chain employs TRBV7-9 and TRBJ1-2; D not resolved. The V end was cut by 0 bases, the J end by 5 bases, with 4 bases between. Looked up from germline, CDR1 is SEHNR and CDR2 is FQNEAQ (reference sequence). The CDR3 has 12 amino acids. CDR3 sequence reads: CASSLAGYGYTF. CDR3 coding DNA: TGTGCCAGCAGCTTAGCAGGTTATGGCTACACCTTC.

The DNA for the CDR3 is TGTGCCAGCAGCCCGGACAGGGGCACCTACGAGCAGTACTTC. Amino acid sequence: CASSPDRGTYEQYF. V is TRBV6-5 and J is TRBJ2-7; 9 bases line up with TRBD1. Germline V gene lookup returns CDR1 MNHEY and CDR2 SVGAGI. V trimming: 6 bases; J trimming: 2 bases; junction bases outside the gene matches: 5. CDR3 length: 14 amino acids.

Of note for this clone: One end of the junction fails to match germline, which may point to a read error. The J gene is TRBJ1-1, the V gene TRBV7-9, with D uncertain. Per the germline V gene, CDR1 is SEHNR and CDR2 is FQNEAQ (reference sequence). This CDR3 is 11 amino acids long. CDR3 bases: TGTGCCAGCACCCCACCCGAGGCGGGATCTTTT. Its protein product is CASTPPEAGSF.

A few counts support this clone. The rearrangement uses TRBV30 and TRBJ1-1; D is uncertain. The V gene's germline CDR1 is GTSNPN and CDR2 SVGIG (reference sequence). The CDR3 runs to 12 residues. With 4 bases removed from V and 0 bases from J, the gap between germline ends came to 6 bases. In DNA, the CDR3 is TGTGCCTGGATCTTGATGAACACTGAAGCTTTCTTT. This translates into CAWILMNTEAFF.

The chain has TRBV2 and TRBJ2-7; 8 bases match TRBD2. V shed 10 bases and J 0 bases; nucleotides not matched to a gene: 8. This CDR3 is built from 14 residues. Germline V gene lookup returns CDR1 SNHLY and CDR2 FYNNEI. CDR3 sequence: CANTGGESSYEQYF. CDR3 DNA: TGTGCCAACACCGGGGGGGAAAGCTCCTACGAGCAGTACTTC.

This clone occurred a few times. The rearrangement links TRBV28 to TRBJ1-5, with D hard to call. This CDR3 is built from 14 residues. CDR1 and CDR2 from the germline V gene are MDHEN and SYDVKM. V dropped 6 bases and J dropped 9 bases, with 18 bases sitting between them. The CDR3 loop reads CASRPGRGRSPQHF. The CDR3 DNA sequence: TGTGCCAGCAGGCCAGGCCGGGGTAGGTCGCCCCAGCATTTT.

The chain has TRBV7-2 and TRBJ1-2, with D uncertain. V was cut by 0 bases and J by 8 bases, with 10 bases left in between. CDR1 and CDR2 from the germline V gene are SGHTA and FQGNSA. The CDR3 runs to 13 residues. CDR3: CASSLAPGGGYTF. Written as DNA, the CDR3 is TGTGCCAGCAGCTTAGCGCCCGGAGGAGGCTACACCTTC.

The chain employs TRBV30 and TRBJ2-3; tentatively, D is TRBD2 (6 bases). This CDR3 has 12 residues. CDR1 and CDR2 (germline): GTSNPN, SVGIG (reference sequence). V was trimmed by 3 bases and J by 8 bases, leaving 12 bases between them. The CDR3 reads CAWSPGEGTQYF. The CDR3 coding sequence is TGTGCCTGGAGCCCGGGAGAGGGTACGCAGTATTTT.